These 19 T cell receptor beta chains originate from one sample sequenced in a study of blood T cell repertoires in COVID-19. Libraries were prepared by immunoSEQ multiplex PCR; TCRdb keeps only in-frame clonotypes and omits some of them. The sample shows 300,000 to 400,000 clones, 80% to 90% of them seen only once. Sequencing was performed on PBMCs or T cells enriched from blood (not recorded which). These receptors all stem from a woman between 40 and 55 years old with acute COVID-19.

The chain links TRBV7-9 to TRBJ2-7, with no clear D. The CDR3 contains 15 residues. The V gene's germline CDR1 is SEHNR and CDR2 FQNEAQ (reference sequence). V lost 1 base and J 2 bases, leaving 12 bases between the germline ends. The CDR3 loop reads CASSLVESVPYEQYF. In nucleotides, the CDR3 is TGTGCCAGCAGCTTAGTTGAATCAGTCCCCTACGAGCAGTACTTC.

The chain couples TRBV2 to TRBJ1-3; D is ambiguous. Trimming took off 3 bases at V and 0 bases at J, with 6 bases between the two ends. The CDR3 length is 14 residues. Germline V gives CDR1 SNHLY, CDR2 FYNNEI. DNA of the CDR3: TGTGCCAGCAGTGACAGTTACTCTGGAAACACCATATATTTT. It encodes CASSDSYSGNTIYF.

The CDR3 here is CASSGGGVDKAFF. CDR3 nucleotides: TGTGCCAGCAGTGGGGGAGGGGTCGACAAAGCTTTCTTT. The chain employs TRBV2 and TRBJ1-1, with D perhaps TRBD1 (5 bases). The length of the CDR3 is 13 residues. V shed 4 bases and J shed 9 bases, with 15 bases lying between them. Germline-derived CDR1 and CDR2 are SNHLY and FYNNEI.

The chain recombines TRBV6-2 or TRBV6-3 with TRBJ1-4; D gene unclear. The CDR3 is 16 residues long. Trimming cost V 4 bases and J 8 bases, with 20 bases left between them. Germline V gene sequence: CDR1 MNHEY, CDR2 SVGEGT. The CDR3 bases are TGTGCCAGCAGTTCGATCGAGGCAGCTTCGAAAGAAAAACTGTTTTTT. Protein: CASSSIEAASKEKLFF.

The chain couples TRBV9 to TRBJ2-3; 9 bases line up with TRBD2. V shed 0 bases and J 6 bases; nucleotides not matched to a gene: 2. Germline values: CDR1 SGDLS, CDR2 YYNGEE. This CDR3 has 14 residues. This CDR3 is CASSVGGLADTQYF. CDR3 coding DNA: TGTGCCAGCAGCGTAGGAGGACTAGCGGATACGCAGTATTTT.

In its sample, this clone was seen once. The genes are TRBV28 and TRBJ2-3; 9 bases agree with TRBD1. The J segment lost 1 base and the V segment lost 10 bases, leaving 12 bases of the junction unmatched. The CDR3 is 16 residues long. Germline lookup yields CDR1 MDHEN and CDR2 SYDVKM. For the CDR3, the DNA is TGTGCCACCATAGGGACAGGGTACCTTCGCACAGATACGCAGTATTTT. Translation: CATIGTGYLRTDTQYF.

The rearrangement links TRBV15 to TRBJ2-7; D uncertain. Germline lookup yields CDR1 LNHNV and CDR2 YYDKDF (reference sequence). Trimming removed 4 bases at V and 3 bases at J, with 10 bases between. This CDR3 is built from 13 residues. The CDR3 loop reads CATSNRVGYEQYF. The CDR3 DNA is TGTGCCACCAGCAATCGGGTGGGCTACGAGCAGTACTTC.

This clone showed up just once. This sequence joins TRBV6-5 and TRBJ1-2; no definite D call. The CDR3 is 15 amino acids. Looked up from germline, CDR1 is MNHEY and CDR2 is SVGAGI. V was clipped by 3 bases and J by 0 bases, with 11 bases between them. Written as DNA, the CDR3 is TGTGCCAGCAGTTATAAGCTCGGAGCTAACTATGGCTACACCTTC. The encoded protein is CASSYKLGANYGYTF.

The rearrangement joins TRBV9 to TRBJ2-2; TRBD1 is a possible D gene (5 bases). V lost 3 bases to trimming and J lost 4 bases, with 10 bases between them. The CDR3 has 14 amino acids. Germline V gene sequence: CDR1 SGDLS, CDR2 YYNGEE. The CDR3 spells CASSGNRSTGELFF. In nucleotides, the CDR3 is TGTGCCAGCAGCGGAAACAGGTCCACCGGGGAGCTGTTTTTT. The full variable domain, completed using reference TRBV9 and TRBJ2-2, is DSGVTQTPKHLITATGQRVTLRCSPRSGDLSVYWYQQSLDQGLQFLIQYYNGEERAKGNILERFSAQQFPDLHSELNLSSLELGDSALYFCASSGNRSTGELFFGEGSRLTVL.

This chain joins TRBV12-5 and TRBJ2-3, with 10 bases lining up with TRBD2. From germline, CDR1 is LGHNT and CDR2 FRNRAP. Losses at the gene ends were 0 bases for V and 6 bases for J; bases not matched to a gene: 6. The CDR3 has 16 amino acids. The chain's CDR3 is CASGLVAGGPVDTQYF. The DNA for the CDR3 is TGTGCTAGTGGTTTGGTAGCGGGGGGGCCGGTGGATACGCAGTATTTT.

The V call is TRBV27, the J call TRBJ1-6; the match to TRBD1 covers 7 bases. The CDR3 has 15 residues. The V gene end was trimmed by 2 bases and the J gene end by 4 bases; junction bases not matched to a gene: 2. Germline loops: CDR1 MNHEY, CDR2 SMNVEV (reference sequence). The CDR3 bases are TGTGCCAGCAGTTTAGAGGGGGCTTATAATTCACCCCTCCACTTT. It codes for CASSLEGAYNSPLHF.

V usage is TRBV19 and J usage is TRBJ2-1; 11 bases line up with TRBD2. The CDR3 totals 16 residues. Trimming took 0 bases from V and 12 from J; bases not matched to a gene: 10. Germline CDR1 is LNHDA and CDR2 is SQIVND (reference sequence). The CDR3 reads CASSIDPQTSGSRQFF. The CDR3, as DNA: TGTGCCAGTAGTATAGACCCCCAAACTAGCGGGAGCCGGCAGTTCTTC. The whole variable domain, remainder taken from reference TRBV19 and TRBJ2-1, is DGGITQSPKYLFRKEGQNVTLSCEQNLNHDAMYWYRQDPGQGLRLIYYSQIVNDFQKGDIAEGYSVSREKKESFPLTVTSAQKNPTAFYLCASSIDPQTSGSRQFFGPGTRLTVL.

V and J are TRBV28 and TRBJ2-7, with TRBD1 identical over 9 bases. The V segment lost 4 bases and the J segment 4 bases; nucleotides outside the gene matches: 5. This CDR3 spans 14 amino acids. Looked up from germline, CDR1 is MDHEN and CDR2 is SYDVKM. The CDR3 sequence is CASSWGTGKYEQYF. The CDR3 DNA is TGTGCCAGCAGTTGGGGGACAGGGAAGTACGAGCAGTACTTC. Full variable domain (outside the CDR3, taken from reference TRBV28 and TRBJ2-7): DVKVTQSSRYLVKRTGEKVFLECVQDMDHENMFWYRQDPGLGLRLIYFSYDVKMKEKGDIPEGYSVSREKKERFSLILESASTNQTSMYLCASSWGTGKYEQYFGPGTRLTVT.

Of note for this clone: Relative to the germline gene, one junction end is altered; a read error may explain this. V usage is TRBV4-3 and J usage is TRBJ2-3, with D possibly TRBD1 on 5 matching bases. Germline CDR1 reads LGHNA; CDR2 reads YSLEER. CDR3 length: 15 amino acids. This CDR3 reads CASSQDQGRTNTQYF. DNA for the CDR3: TGCGCCAGCAGCCAAGATCAGGGCCGCACAAATACGCAGTATTTT.

The chain combines TRBV21-1 with TRBJ2-7; TRBD1, the table's D call, lacks a check against the DNA. TRBV21-1 is tagged as a pseudogene. CDR3 length: 10 residues. This CDR3 is CASSRQGLYF. CDR3 DNA: TGTGCCAGCAGCAGACAGGGTCTGTACTTC.

The CDR3 is CSVRLQGTGEKLFF. The CDR3 DNA follows: TGCAGCGTGCGGTTACAGGGCACAGGTGAAAAACTGTTTTTT. The J gene is TRBJ1-4, the V gene TRBV29-1; maybe TRBD1 (6 bases). V lost 6 bases and J lost 7, with 18 bases in between. The CDR3 sequence is 14 residues long. Germline V lookup: CDR1 SQVTM, CDR2 ANQGSEA. The complete variable domain, with remaining parts taken from reference TRBV29-1 and TRBJ1-4, reads SAVISQKPSRDICQRGTSLTIQCQVDSQVTMMFWYRQQPGQSLTLIATANQGSEATYESGFVIDKFPISRPNLTFSTLTVSNMSPEDSSIYLCSVRLQGTGEKLFFGSGTQLSVL.

The chain couples TRBV2 to TRBJ1-6; TRBD1 aligns across 8 bases. Germline CDR1 SNHLY, CDR2 FYNNEI. V was clipped by 5 bases and J by 7 bases; unmatched bases: 4. The CDR3 is 14 amino acids. The CDR3 nucleotides read TGTGCCAGCAGTATCGGACAGGGAAATTCACCCCTCCACTTT. This translates into CASSIGQGNSPLHF.

V usage is TRBV5-1 and J usage is TRBJ1-2; TRBD1 aligns across 7 bases. Germline trimming cut 0 bases from V and 4 bases from J; bases unmatched to any gene: 12. Germline values: CDR1 SGHRS, CDR2 YFSETQ. The CDR3 totals 17 residues. The CDR3 DNA follows: TGCGCCAGCAGCTTGGAATACGGGACAGCAAATTTCTATGGCTACACCTTC. Amino acids: CASSLEYGTANFYGYTF.

This rearrangement joins TRBV9 to TRBJ2-1; 10 bases line up with TRBD2. This CDR3 contains 14 residues. CDR1 and CDR2 (germline): SGDLS, YYNGEE. The trim removed 7 bases at V and 4 bases at J, leaving 5 bases unmatched. The CDR3 region has the DNA TGTGCCAGCTCCGCGACTAGCGGGTACAATGAGCAGTTCTTC. It specifies CASSATSGYNEQFF.